The 12 T cell receptor beta chains in this list originate from one sample, sequenced in a study of T cell repertoires in cytomegalovirus infection. TCRdb called the reads again in MiXCR, with one record for every CDR3 protein. Of just under 500,000 distinct CDR3 sequences in the sample, 30% to 35% are singletons; the top ten hold roughly a sixth. No antigens are known for them. The sample consisted of cultured PBMCs, taken from culture after CMV antigen stimulation. The receptor source for this set is a human donor in good health (CMV status not recorded). Some clones in this sample may be carry-over from other donors' samples.

This clonotype was found many times. The CDR3 is CASIPNPGQGAFEQFF. CDR3 in DNA: TGTGCCAGCATCCCAAACCCCGGACAGGGGGCATTCGAGCAGTTCTTC. This sequence joins TRBV7-2 and TRBJ2-1; 11 nucleotides match TRBD1. This CDR3 has 16 residues. V dropped 7 bases and J dropped 10; count of bases not matched to a gene: 15. Germline CDR1 reads SGHTA; CDR2 reads FQGNSA.

The chain is built from TRBV29-1 and TRBJ2-7, with D tentatively TRBD1 (5 bases). Germline V CDR1 and CDR2: SQVTM, ANQGSEA. CDR3 length equals 12 residues. V was cut by 1 base and J by 2 bases, with 6 bases left in between. In DNA, the CDR3 is TGCAGCGTTGAAGGGGGCGCCTACGAGCAGTACTTC. Translation gives CSVEGGAYEQYF.

There are a few counts of this clonotype. The chain is built from TRBV4-2 and TRBJ2-7; TRBD2 agrees at 10 bases. The V segment lost 0 bases and the J segment 0 bases; nucleotides outside the gene matches: 5. CDR3 size: 17 residues. Germline CDR1 is LGHNA and CDR2 is YNFKEQ. The CDR3 sequence is CASSQETSGRYSYEQYF. Here the CDR3 DNA reads TGTGCCAGCAGCCAAGAGACTAGCGGGCGATACTCCTACGAGCAGTACTTC.

The V call is TRBV6-1, the J call TRBJ2-3; D possibly matches TRBD1 or TRBD2 (5 bases each). The V gene lost 5 bases and the J gene lost 6 bases, with 15 bases spanning the gap. Per the germline V gene, CDR1 is MNHNS and CDR2 is SASEGT. The CDR3 is 14 amino acids. CDR3 in amino acids: CASSPGRGVDTQYF. In DNA form, the CDR3 reads TGTGCCAGCAGTCCGGGACGGGGTGTCGATACGCAGTATTTT.

This chain links TRBV6-2 or TRBV6-3 with TRBJ2-7, with 9 nucleotides matching TRBD2. Germline V gene sequence: CDR1 MNHEY, CDR2 SVGEGT. V trimming: 6 bases; J trimming: 0 bases; junction bases outside the gene matches: 15. There are 18 residues in the CDR3. Written as DNA, the CDR3 is TGTGCCAGCAGCCCCTCAAAGGCCGGACTAGCGAGCTCCTACGAGCAGTACGTC. It specifies CASSPSKAGLASSYEQYV.

The chain links TRBV7-9 to TRBJ2-7; 10 nucleotides align to TRBD2. The CDR3 runs to 15 residues. From germline, CDR1 is SEHNR and CDR2 FQNEAQ (reference sequence). Trimming took 5 bases from V and 4 from J; bases not matched to a gene: 8. The CDR3 nucleotides are TGTGCCAGCAGCCCCACCCTAGCGGGAGCGTACGAGCAGTACTTC. Protein sequence: CASSPTLAGAYEQYF.

The chain combines TRBV28 with TRBJ1-5, with 7 bases fitting TRBD1. Unmatched junction bases numbered 9, after V lost 3 bases and J lost 4 bases. The CDR3 consists of 16 residues. Per germline, CDR1 MDHEN and CDR2 SYDVKM. CDR3 sequence: CASSLAKDRRNQPQHF. The CDR3 nucleotides read TGTGCCAGCAGTTTGGCAAAGGACAGGCGTAATCAGCCCCAGCATTTT.

This chain connects TRBV6-2 or TRBV6-3 to TRBJ2-7; 9 bases fit TRBD1. The V gene's germline CDR1 is MNHEY and CDR2 SVGEGT. The CDR3 spans 16 residues. The ends lost 2 bases at V and 2 bases at J; junction bases unmatched: 7. CDR3 nucleotide sequence: TGTGCCAGCAGTTACGGGGACAGGGATCTTACCTACGAGCAGTACTTC. Its translation is CASSYGDRDLTYEQYF.

This clonotype was counted between two and nine times. V is TRBV28 and J is TRBJ1-1; D unclear. This CDR3 is built from 13 residues. Germline-derived CDR1 and CDR2 are MDHEN and SYDVKM. V lost 7 bases and J lost 8, with 17 bases in between. The CDR3 DNA is TGTGCCAGCAACCTTAGGAGTCAGCCGGAAGCTTTCTTT. Its translation: CASNLRSQPEAFF.

The V call is TRBV10-3, the J call TRBJ2-5; D perhaps matches TRBD1 (6 bases). The length of the CDR3 is 15 residues. Per germline, CDR1 ENHRY and CDR2 SYGVKD. V lost 5 bases to trimming and J lost 2 bases, with 15 bases between them. The CDR3 protein is CAISITDSSQETQYF. The CDR3 DNA is TGTGCCATCAGTATTACGGACAGTTCACAAGAGACCCAGTACTTC.

The chain combines TRBV2 with TRBJ1-3; D remains ambiguous. V lost 1 base and J lost 4, with 11 bases in between. This CDR3 region has 15 residues. CDR1 is SNHLY, CDR2 FYNNEI, per germline. CDR3 amino acids: CASSEEALPGNTIYF. The CDR3 nucleotides read TGTGCCAGCAGTGAAGAAGCCCTACCCGGAAACACCATATATTTT.

This clonotype has just a few counts. The V call is TRBV6-6, the J call TRBJ1-1, with D perhaps matching TRBD1 (6 bases). CDR1 MNHNY and CDR2 SVGAGI come from the germline V gene (reference sequence). CDR3 length equals 13 residues. The V end lost 4 bases, the J end lost 5 bases, and 11 bases lay between the germline ends. The chain's CDR3 is CASSSTGLTEAFF. Written as DNA, the CDR3 is TGTGCCAGCAGTTCTACAGGGTTAACTGAAGCTTTCTTT.